This entry is about one T cell receptor (beta chain). Its antigen is still unknown. This entry is derived from a study of cytomegalovirus exposure and HLA in healthy donors. Study overall: Among around 170 million T cells, an earlier analysis found 117 million unique TCR beta sequences. Overall study findings and caveats: Earlier analysis looked at TCR beta V segments, and most were productive about 90% or about 30% of the time.

The CDR3 extends over 14 amino acids. The ends lost 3 bases at V and 7 bases at J; junction bases unmatched: 5. Looked up from germline, CDR1 is MRHNA and CDR2 is SNTAGT. PCR involved 60 Vbeta and 13 Jbeta primers. This table comes from immunoSEQ multiplex PCR, and its TCRdb copy is limited to in-frame clones, with some not included. The sample carries under 200,000 clones, 60% to 80% recorded once. The rearrangement joins TRBV6-4 to TRBJ2-7, with TRBD2 identical over 11 bases. The source of this sequence is a man under 40 in good health and CMV-seropositive. Sequenced input: PBMCs. The CDR3 spells CASSEASGGYEQYF. CDR3 bases: TGTGCCAGCAGTGAGGCTAGCGGGGGGTATGAGCAGTACTTC.